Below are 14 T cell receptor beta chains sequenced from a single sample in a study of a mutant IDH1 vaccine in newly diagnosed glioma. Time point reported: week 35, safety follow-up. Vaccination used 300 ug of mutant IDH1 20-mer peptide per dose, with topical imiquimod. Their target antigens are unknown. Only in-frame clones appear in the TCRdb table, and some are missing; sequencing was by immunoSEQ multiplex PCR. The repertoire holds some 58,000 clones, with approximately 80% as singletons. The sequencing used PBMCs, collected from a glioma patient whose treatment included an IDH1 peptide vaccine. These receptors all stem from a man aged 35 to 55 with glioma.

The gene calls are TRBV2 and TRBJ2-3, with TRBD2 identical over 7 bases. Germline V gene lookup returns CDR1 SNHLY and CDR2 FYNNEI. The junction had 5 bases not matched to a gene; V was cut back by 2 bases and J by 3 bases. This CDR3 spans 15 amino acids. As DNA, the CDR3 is TGTGCCAGCAGTGAACGGGCGGGAGCAACAGATACGCAGTATTTT. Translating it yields CASSERAGATDTQYF.

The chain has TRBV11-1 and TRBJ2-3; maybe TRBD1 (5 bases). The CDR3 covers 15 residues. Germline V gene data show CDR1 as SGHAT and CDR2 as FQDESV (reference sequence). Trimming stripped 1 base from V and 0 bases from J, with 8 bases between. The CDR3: CASSLGGLSTDTQYF. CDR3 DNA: TGTGCCAGCAGCTTAGGGGGCCTGAGCACAGATACGCAGTATTTT.

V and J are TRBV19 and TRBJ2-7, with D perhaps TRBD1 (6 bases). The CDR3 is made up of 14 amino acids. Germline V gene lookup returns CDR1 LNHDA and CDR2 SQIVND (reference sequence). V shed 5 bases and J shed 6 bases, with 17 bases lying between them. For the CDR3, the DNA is TGTGCCAGTAGTGACGTCCCAGGGGTGGGCGAGCAGTACTTC. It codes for CASSDVPGVGEQYF.

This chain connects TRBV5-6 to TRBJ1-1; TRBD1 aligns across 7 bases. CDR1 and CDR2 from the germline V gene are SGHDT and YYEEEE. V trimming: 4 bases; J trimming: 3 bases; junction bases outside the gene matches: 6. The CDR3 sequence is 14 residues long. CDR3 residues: CASSRTGVYTEAFF. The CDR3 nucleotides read TGTGCCAGCAGCCGAACAGGGGTGTACACTGAAGCTTTCTTT.

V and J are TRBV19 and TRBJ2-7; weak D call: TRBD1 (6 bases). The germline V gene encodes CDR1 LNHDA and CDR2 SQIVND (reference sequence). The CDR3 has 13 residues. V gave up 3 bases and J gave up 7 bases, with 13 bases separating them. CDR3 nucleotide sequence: TGTGCCAGTAGTATTCAGGGGCTTGGGGAGCAGTACTTC. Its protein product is CASSIQGLGEQYF.

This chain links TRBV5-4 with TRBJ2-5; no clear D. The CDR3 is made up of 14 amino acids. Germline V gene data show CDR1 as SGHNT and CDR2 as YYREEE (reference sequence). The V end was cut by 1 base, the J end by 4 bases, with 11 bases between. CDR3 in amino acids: CASSLLAAVETQYF. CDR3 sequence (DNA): TGTGCCAGCAGCTTGCTCGCGGCGGTAGAGACCCAGTACTTC. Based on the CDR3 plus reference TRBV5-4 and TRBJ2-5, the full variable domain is ETGVTQSPTHLIKTRGQQVTLRCSSQSGHNTVSWYQQALGQGPQFIFQYYREEENGRGNFPPRFSGLQFPNYSSELNVNALELDDSALYLCASSLLAAVETQYFGPGTRLLVL.

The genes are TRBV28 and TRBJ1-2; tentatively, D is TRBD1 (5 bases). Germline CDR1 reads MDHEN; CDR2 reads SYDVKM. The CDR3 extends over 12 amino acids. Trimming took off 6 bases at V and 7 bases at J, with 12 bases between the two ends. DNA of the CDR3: TGTGCCAGCAGGGACACGGCGGGTGGCTACACCTTC. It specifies CASRDTAGGYTF.

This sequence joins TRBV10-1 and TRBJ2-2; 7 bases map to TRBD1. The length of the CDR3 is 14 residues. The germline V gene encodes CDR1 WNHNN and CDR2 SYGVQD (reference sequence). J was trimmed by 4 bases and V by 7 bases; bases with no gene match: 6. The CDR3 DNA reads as TGCGCCAGCACTGGACAGGAAGGCACCGGGGAGCTGTTTTTT. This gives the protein CASTGQEGTGELFF.

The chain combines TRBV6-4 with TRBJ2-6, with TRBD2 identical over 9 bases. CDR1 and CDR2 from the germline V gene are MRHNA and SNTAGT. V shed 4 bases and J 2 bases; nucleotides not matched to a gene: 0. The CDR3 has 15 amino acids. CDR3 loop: CASSGGGAGANVLTF. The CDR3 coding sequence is TGTGCCAGCAGTGGCGGGGGGGCTGGGGCCAACGTCCTGACTTTC.

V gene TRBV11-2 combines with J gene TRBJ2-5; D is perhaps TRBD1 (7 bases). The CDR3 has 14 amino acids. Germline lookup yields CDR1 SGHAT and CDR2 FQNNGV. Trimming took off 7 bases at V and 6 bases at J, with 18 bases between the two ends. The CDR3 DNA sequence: TGTGCCAGCAAAAAGGAAGGGGGCGGGAAGACCCAGTACTTC. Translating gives CASKKEGGGKTQYF.

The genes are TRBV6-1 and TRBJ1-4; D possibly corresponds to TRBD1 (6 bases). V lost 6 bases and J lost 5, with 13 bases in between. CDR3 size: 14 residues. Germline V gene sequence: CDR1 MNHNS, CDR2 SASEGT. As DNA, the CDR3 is TGTGCCAGCAGCCCGCGGGGGGCGAATGAAAAACTGTTTTTT. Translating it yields CASSPRGANEKLFF.

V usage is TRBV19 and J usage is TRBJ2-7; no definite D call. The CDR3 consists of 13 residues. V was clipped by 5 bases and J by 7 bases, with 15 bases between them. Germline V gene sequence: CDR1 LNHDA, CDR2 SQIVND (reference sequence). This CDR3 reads CASSLAVLGEQYF. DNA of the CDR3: TGTGCCAGTAGTTTGGCCGTGTTGGGGGAGCAGTACTTC.

CDR3 amino acids: CASSDVDTSYEQYF. The CDR3 DNA reads TGTGCCAGTAGTGATGTGGACACCTCCTACGAGCAGTACTTC. The chain joins TRBV19 to TRBJ2-7, with TRBD1 as a possible D gene (5 bases). Germline V gene sequence: CDR1 LNHDA, CDR2 SQIVND (reference sequence). V lost 5 bases, J lost 0 bases, and 11 bases lay in between. There are 14 residues in the CDR3. Full variable domain (rest looked up from reference TRBV19 and TRBJ2-7): DGGITQSPKYLFRKEGQNVTLSCEQNLNHDAMYWYRQDPGQGLRLIYYSQIVNDFQKGDIAEGYSVSREKKESFPLTVTSAQKNPTAFYLCASSDVDTSYEQYFGPGTRLTVT.

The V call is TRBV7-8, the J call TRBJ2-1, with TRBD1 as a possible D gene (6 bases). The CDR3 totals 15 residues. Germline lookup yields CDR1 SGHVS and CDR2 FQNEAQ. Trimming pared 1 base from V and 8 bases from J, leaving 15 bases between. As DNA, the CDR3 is TGTGCCAGCAGCTTAGAAGTAGGGGGAATGGATGAGCAGTTCTTC. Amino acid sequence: CASSLEVGGMDEQFF.